These T cell receptor beta chains were read from a single sample in a study of cytomegalovirus exposure and HLA in healthy donors. The assay was immunoSEQ multiplex PCR, and TCRdb's table has in-frame clones only and misses some. Of more than 100,000 clones in the sample, 80% were seen once. Sequenced: PBMCs. These receptors originate from a female donor in good health and CMV-seropositive. Each CDR3 is given with its conserved first and last residue. A D gene is named only where the DNA matches it firmly. Clone size is not always given. Where it is, it says once, few, many or a class for expanded clones.

TRBD1	TRBJ2-3	NA	TRBV7-9	TGTGCCAGCAGCCCACGGTACGACAGGGCAGATACGCAGTATTTT	CASSPRYDRADTQYF
NA	TRBJ1-2	NA	TRBV29-1	TGCAGCGTTTCTCCCTATGGCTACACCTTC	CSVSPYGYTF
NA	TRBJ1-2	NA	TRBV4-3	TGCGCCAGCAGCCAAGGTGAAGGACAGCCCTATGGCTACACCTTC	CASSQGEGQPYGYTF
NA	TRBJ2-3	NA	TRBV10-3	TGTGCCATCAGTGAGCGTCAGTCGACAGATACGCAGTATTTT	CAISERQSTDTQYF
NA	TRBJ2-7	NA	TRBV9	TGTGCCAGCAGCGTAGGAGGATACGAGCAGTACTTC	CASSVGGYEQYF
TRBD2	TRBJ2-5	NA	TRBV7-7	TGTGCTAGCAGCCTTAGCGGGGGGACGGAAGAGACCCAGTACTTC	CASSLSGGTEETQYF
NA	TRBJ2-3	NA	TRBV14	TGTGCCAGCAGCTCCCACACAGATACGCAGTATTTT	CASSSHTDTQYF
TRBD2	TRBJ2-1	once	TRBV5-1	TGCGCCAGCAGCTTGTCGGGGGGGAGCTCCTACAATGAGCAGTTCTTC	CASSLSGGSSYNEQFF
NA	TRBJ1-6	NA	TRBV2	TGTGCCAGCAGTTCGAGCTCCTATAATTCACCCCTCCACTTT	CASSSSSYNSPLHF
TRBD2	TRBJ2-7	NA	TRBV6-1	TGTGCCAGCCTTAGCGCGGGCGGGGGGGCCTACGAGCAGTACTTC	CASLSAGGGAYEQYF
TRBD1	TRBJ1-2	NA	TRBV5-1	TGCGCCAGCAGCGCCACCGGGACAGGGCGCTATGGCTACACCTTC	CASSATGTGRYGYTF
TRBD1	TRBJ1-5	NA	TRBV6-5	TGTGCCAGCTCTACTCCGGGACAGCAGTATCAGCCCCAGCATTTT	CASSTPGQQYQPQHF
NA	TRBJ2-7	few	TRBV6-1	TGTGCCAGCCGTCCCTTGGAGGACTCCTACGAGCAGTACTTC	CASRPLEDSYEQYF
NA	TRBJ2-3	NA	TRBV25-1	TGTGCCAGCAGTGTGTCAGGGGCAGATACGCAGTATTTT	CASSVSGADTQYF
TRBD1	TRBJ1-2	NA	TRBV7-9	TGTGCCAGCAGCTCCACCGGACAGGGCAATGGCTACACCTTC	CASSSTGQGNGYTF
NA	TRBJ1-1	few	TRBV29-1	TGCAGCGCCCGGGGAGCTGAAGCTTTCTTT	CSARGAEAFF
TRBD1	TRBJ1-2	NA	TRBV18	TGTGCCAGCTCACCGTATGGGACAGGGCGGGAAGGAGGCTACACCTTC	CASSPYGTGREGGYTF
NA	TRBJ2-7	NA	TRBV11-1	TGTGCCAGCAGCTTACCCCCCCTCGACGAGCAGTACTTC	CASSLPPLDEQYF
TRBD1	TRBJ1-4	NA	TRBV15	TGTGCCACCAGCAGAGATGGGGGGACAGTTTTTAATGAAAAACTGTTTTTT	CATSRDGGTVFNEKLFF
NA	TRBJ1-2	few	TRBV19	TGTGCCAGTAGTCCTCAGGGGACGTTGAAGGGCTACACCTTC	CASSPQGTLKGYTF
NA	TRBJ2-3	once	TRBV7-6	TGTGCCAGCAGCTCTCCTCCGGGTCTAAGGACAGATACGCAGTATTTT	CASSSPPGLRTDTQYF
NA	TRBJ2-5	NA	TRBV2	TGTGCCAGCAGTGAAGGGGGGGTAATCGGCGAGACCCAGTACTTC	CASSEGGVIGETQYF
NA	TRBJ2-3	NA	TRBV2	TGTGCCAGCAGTAGTGGACAGCCCTGGGATACGCAGTATTTT	CASSSGQPWDTQYF
TRBD2	TRBJ2-5	NA	TRBV12-5	TGTGCTAGTGGACTAGCGGGGGAAGAGACCCAGTACTTC	CASGLAGEETQYF
NA	TRBJ1-1	NA	TRBV7-9	TGTGCCAGCAGCTTAGAAGGTTTAGCGGGTGTCTTT	CASSLEGLAGVF
TRBD1	TRBJ1-5	NA	TRBV7-2	TGTGCCAGCAGCTCGGGAGACAGGGGGCAGCCCCAGCATTTT	CASSSGDRGQPQHF
TRBD1	TRBJ1-1	NA	TRBV15	TGTGCCACCAGCAGGACAGGGCGGGACACTGAAGCTTTCTTT	CATSRTGRDTEAFF
NA	TRBJ1-1	NA	TRBV7-2	TGTGCCAGCAGCTTAGTGGGGAGACTGAACACTGAAGCTTTCTTT	CASSLVGRLNTEAFF
TRBD2	TRBJ2-7	NA	TRBV18	TGTGCCAGCTCCCCCGGGGGGGCCCGCCACGAGCAGTACTTC	CASSPGGARHEQYF
TRBD1	TRBJ2-1	NA	TRBV5-6	TGTGCCAGCAGCTTGGGGGACAGGGTTTTTGAGCAGTTCTTC	CASSLGDRVFEQFF
TRBD1	TRBJ1-2	NA	TRBV5-1	TGCGCCAGCAGCTTGGCAGGGGGCAGTAACTATGGCTACACCTTC	CASSLAGGSNYGYTF
TRBD1	TRBJ1-6	NA	TRBV12-5	TGTGCTAGTGGTTCTACCGGGACAGGTAATTCACCCCTCCACTTT	CASGSTGTGNSPLHF
NA	TRBJ1-5	once	TRBV6-6	TGTGCCAGCAGTTACATCGGTAATAGCAATCAGCCCCAGCATTTT	CASSYIGNSNQPQHF
TRBD2	TRBJ2-7	NA	TRBV11-1	TGTGCCAGCAGCTTCAGCGGGGGGGACTACGAGCAGTACTTC	CASSFSGGDYEQYF
TRBD1	TRBJ1-5	NA	TRBV27	TGTGCCAGCAGTCCCGGGACAGGGGTTAGCCAGCCCCAGCATTTT	CASSPGTGVSQPQHF
NA	TRBJ2-7	NA	TRBV7-8	TGTGCCAGCAGCCCCTTGAGAAGCTCCTACGAGCAGTACTTC	CASSPLRSSYEQYF
TRBD1	TRBJ2-3	NA	TRBV10-2	TGCGCCAGCACAAGGGGGCTAGGTACCGACACAGATACGCAGTATTTT	CASTRGLGTDTDTQYF
NA	TRBJ1-6	NA	TRBV7-9	TGTGCCAGCAGCTTTAGGACAGAGGGATCACCCCTCCACTTT	CASSFRTEGSPLHF
NA	TRBJ2-7	NA	TRBV2	TGTGCCAGCAACCCCAATACAAACGAGCAGTACTTC	CASNPNTNEQYF
NA	TRBJ2-2	few	TRBV4-1	TGCGCCAGCAGCCAAGAGAACGGGTACACCGGGGAGCTGTTTTTT	CASSQENGYTGELFF
TRBD1	TRBJ1-5	NA	TRBV7-2	TGTGCCAGCTCAGGGGGCGAGGTTGGCAATCAGCCCCAGCATTTT	CASSGGEVGNQPQHF
TRBD2	TRBJ2-1	NA	TRBV7-2	TGTGCCAGCAGCCCTCTAGCGGGGGGTAACAATGAGCAGTTCTTC	CASSPLAGGNNEQFF
TRBD1	TRBJ1-3	NA	TRBV18	TGTGCCAGCTCACCTAGACAGGGGGCAAGTGGAAACACCATATATTTT	CASSPRQGASGNTIYF
NA	TRBJ1-5	few	TRBV28	TGTGCCAGCAGTTTTCTGGACAAGAATCAGCCCCAGCATTTT	CASSFLDKNQPQHF
TRBD1	TRBJ2-1	NA	TRBV6-5	TGTGCCAGCATGGTTACAGGGGTTCCCCACAATGAGCAGTTCTTC	CASMVTGVPHNEQFF
TRBD1	TRBJ2-6	NA	TRBV7-2	TGTGCCAGCGCCGGGACAGACCATTGGTATGGGGCCAACGTCCTGACTTTC	CASAGTDHWYGANVLTF
TRBD1	TRBJ1-2	NA	TRBV7-8	TGTGCCAGCATCCAGGGGACAGGGTACTATGGCTACACCTTC	CASIQGTGYYGYTF
NA	TRBJ1-1	NA	TRBV13	TGTGCCAGCAGCCTGGACAGCCACTATACTGAAGCTTTCTTT	CASSLDSHYTEAFF
NA	TRBJ2-6	NA	TRBV9	TGTGCCAGCAGCGTAGACGGGGGGCACTCTGGGGCCAACGTCCTGACTTTC	CASSVDGGHSGANVLTF
TRBD1	TRBJ1-3	NA	TRBV7-2	TGTGCCAGCAGCTCCGACAGGGCTAGAAACACCATATATTTT	CASSSDRARNTIYF
TRBD1	TRBJ2-7	NA	TRBV27	TGTGCCAGCAGTAACCGGGACAGGGGCTACGAGCAGTACTTC	CASSNRDRGYEQYF
NA	TRBJ2-6	few	TRBV6-1	TGTGCCACCAACTCTGGGGCCAACGTCCTGACTTTC	CATNSGANVLTF
NA	TRBJ2-7	NA	TRBV18	TGTGCCAGCTCACCGTTGACTGTAAGCTCCTACGAGCAGTACTTC	CASSPLTVSSYEQYF
NA	TRBJ1-6	few	TRBV6-1	TGTGCCAGCAGTGACAAATCGGGTGGGTCCCCGAATTCACCCCTCCACTTT	CASSDKSGGSPNSPLHF